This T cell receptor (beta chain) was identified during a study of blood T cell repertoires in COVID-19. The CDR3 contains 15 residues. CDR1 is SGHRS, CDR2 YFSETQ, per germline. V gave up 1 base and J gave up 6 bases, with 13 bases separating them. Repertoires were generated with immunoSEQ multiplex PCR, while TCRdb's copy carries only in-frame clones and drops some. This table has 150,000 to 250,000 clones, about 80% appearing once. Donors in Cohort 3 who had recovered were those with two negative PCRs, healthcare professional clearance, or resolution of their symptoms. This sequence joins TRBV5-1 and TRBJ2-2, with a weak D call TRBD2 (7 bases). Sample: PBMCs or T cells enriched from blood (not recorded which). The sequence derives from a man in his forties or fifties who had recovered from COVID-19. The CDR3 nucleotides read TGCGCCAGCAGCTTGTCGGGGGGCGGCCCCGGGGAGCTGTTTTTT. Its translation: CASSLSGGGPGELFF.